These 20 T cell receptor beta chains came from one sample sequenced in a study of CD8+CD57+ T cells in acquired aplastic anemia. TCR beta VDJ and CDR3 profiling used genomic DNA as template. One entry per CDR3 protein, called by TCRdb with MiXCR from the reads. The repertoire consists of more than 100,000 distinct CDR3 sequences, with about half occurring once and the leading ten covering 2% to 3%. Sequencing used sorted CD4+, CD8+, or CD8+CD57+ T cells (not recorded which) from PBMCs. Source of these receptors: a human donor in good health, serving as a control.

This clonotype has ten or more counts. This chain links TRBV12-3 or TRBV12-4 with TRBJ2-5, with D perhaps TRBD1 or TRBD2 (5 bases each). V was pared by 3 bases and J by 7 bases, with 9 bases between. This CDR3 has 12 amino acids. As DNA, the CDR3 is TGTGCCAGCAGTTTCGGGGCAGGGACCCAGTACTTC. This codes for CASSFGAGTQYF.

Only one count was recorded for this clonotype. The chain has TRBV10-3 and TRBJ1-2; 10 bases agree with TRBD1. Germline V CDR1 and CDR2: ENHRY, SYGVKD. Unmatched junction bases numbered 6, after V lost 8 bases and J lost 3 bases. The CDR3 covers 14 residues. CDR3 nucleotide sequence: TGTGCCATCTCCGGGACAGGGGAAGACTATGGCTACACCTTC. Its protein is CAISGTGEDYGYTF.

Comment on this clonotype: The final CDR3 position lacks the conserved phenylalanine or tryptophan, pointing to a likely read error. This chain connects TRBV5-5 to TRBJ1-3; D gene unclear. Germline V CDR1 and CDR2: SGHKS, YYEKEE (reference sequence). There are 14 residues in the CDR3. V was trimmed by 0 bases and J by 0 bases, leaving 4 bases between them. In DNA, the CDR3 is TGTGCCAGCAGCTTGGCTGCCTCTGGAAACACCATATATCTT. Translated, it gives CASSLAASGNTIYL.

About this clonotype: At one of its ends the junction is not consistent with the germline gene, which may arise from a read error. The chain combines TRBV4-2 with TRBJ2-2; D possibly uses TRBD1 or TRBD2 (6 bases each). The germline V gene has CDR1 LGHNA and CDR2 YNFKEQ. CDR3 length equals 16 residues. The CDR3 DNA sequence: TGTGCCAGCAGCCAAGGAAGAGGGGGGAACGCCGGGGAGCTGTTTTTT. This sequence encodes CASSQGRGGNAGELFF.

The CDR3 sequence is CAVKDRANTEAFF. DNA of the CDR3: TGTGCCGTTAAGGACAGGGCGAACACTGAAGCTTTCTTT. The rearrangement joins TRBV10-3 to TRBJ1-1, with 8 bases matching TRBD1. This CDR3 has 13 residues. J lost 1 base, V lost 11 bases, and 6 bases had no gene match. CDR1 and CDR2 (germline): ENHRY, SYGVKD.

The J gene is TRBJ2-1, the V gene TRBV10-2; 9 nucleotides agree with TRBD2. Germline V gene lookup returns CDR1 WSHSY and CDR2 SAAADI. Losses at the gene ends were 0 bases for V and 4 bases for J; bases not matched to a gene: 1. The CDR3 totals 15 residues. The CDR3 here is CASSESLAGYNEQFF. The CDR3 nucleotides read TGCGCCAGCAGTGAGTCGCTAGCGGGATACAATGAGCAGTTCTTC.

This clonotype was seen only a few times. The chain joins TRBV7-2 to TRBJ2-5; 7 bases match TRBD2. The CDR3 has 14 residues. Germline V lookup: CDR1 SGHTA, CDR2 FQGNSA. V shed 5 bases and J 1 base; nucleotides not matched to a gene: 4. The CDR3 region has the DNA TGTGCCAGCAGCCAAGGCGGGGGCCAAGAGACCCAGTACTTC. Protein product: CASSQGGGQETQYF. Drawing the rest from reference TRBV7-2 and TRBJ2-5, the complete variable domain is GAGVSQSPSNKVTEKGKDVELRCDPISGHTALYWYRQSLGQGLEFLIYFQGNSAPDKSGLPSDRFSAERTGGSVSTLTIQRTQQEDSAVYLCASSQGGGQETQYFGPGTRLLVL.

The genes are TRBV12-3 or TRBV12-4 and TRBJ2-7; 8 nucleotides align to TRBD2. This CDR3 region has 14 residues. Germline trimming cut 5 bases from V and 1 base from J; bases unmatched to any gene: 4. The CDR3 sequence: CASSPGGGSYEQYF. The CDR3 DNA sequence: TGTGCCAGCAGTCCGGGCGGGGGGTCCTACGAGCAGTACTTC.

The chain employs TRBV3-1 and TRBJ1-2, with D tentatively TRBD1 (5 bases). Germline CDR1 reads LGHDT; CDR2 reads YNNKEL (reference sequence). The CDR3 sequence is 17 residues long. V dropped 0 bases and J dropped 4 bases, with 18 bases sitting between them. The CDR3 coding sequence is TGTGCCAGCAGCCAAGATTGGGCTCTCGGACAAAGCTATGGCTACACCTTC. It is translated as CASSQDWALGQSYGYTF.

This clonotype was counted ten times or more. This sequence joins TRBV19 and TRBJ1-5, with no clear D. V shed 5 bases and J shed 3 bases, with 5 bases lying between them. This CDR3 spans 12 amino acids. Germline V lookup: CDR1 LNHDA, CDR2 SQIVND (reference sequence). CDR3 sequence: CASSGINQPQHF. DNA of the CDR3: TGTGCCAGTAGTGGGATCAATCAGCCCCAGCATTTT.

In regard to this clonotype: The junction departs from germline at one end; a sequencing error may be responsible. V is TRBV6-1 and J is TRBJ2-7; 9 nucleotides line up with TRBD2. The germline V gene has CDR1 MNHNS and CDR2 SASEGT. This CDR3 spans 16 amino acids. The CDR3 DNA reads as TGTGCCAGCAGTCCCCTTAGGGCGGGGGGGCCGCACGAGCAGCACTTT. Protein product: CASSPLRAGGPHEQHF.

This clonotype was seen a few times. The rearrangement links TRBV18 to TRBJ1-4; D unresolved. V lost 4 bases and J lost 0, with 12 bases in between. Germline-derived CDR1 and CDR2 are KGHSH and LQKENI. CDR3 size: 16 residues. The CDR3 here is CASSRYSVTTNEKLFF. CDR3 bases: TGTGCCAGCTCACGATACTCGGTAACAACTAATGAAAAACTGTTTTTT. The full variable domain, completed using reference TRBV18 and TRBJ1-4, is NAGVMQNPRHLVRRRGQEARLRCSPMKGHSHVYWYRQLPEEGLKFMVYLQKENIIDESGMPKERFSAEFPKEGPSILRIQQVVRGDSAAYFCASSRYSVTTNEKLFFGSGTQLSVL.

V is TRBV20-1 and J is TRBJ2-5, with TRBD2 matching over 13 bases. V lost 1 base to trimming and J lost 5 bases; unmatched junction nucleotides: 4. Germline CDR1 is DFQATT and CDR2 is SNEGSKA (reference sequence). CDR3 length: 15 amino acids. The CDR3 sequence is CSARVLAGGPETQYF. The DNA of the CDR3 is TGCAGTGCTAGAGTACTAGCGGGGGGGCCGGAGACCCAGTACTTC.

This clonotype was seen a handful of times. V usage is TRBV7-9 and J usage is TRBJ2-7; 7 bases are a match to TRBD1. CDR3 length: 13 residues. With V trimmed by 6 bases and J by 2 bases, 4 bases remained unmatched. CDR1 is SEHNR, CDR2 FQNEAQ, per germline (reference sequence). CDR3 nucleotide sequence: TGTGCCAGCAGAGCCGGGACAGCCTACGAGCAGTACTTC. It specifies CASRAGTAYEQYF.

This clonotype was detected many times. This chain joins TRBV5-6 and TRBJ1-2, with D possibly being TRBD1 (6 bases). The V end was cut by 4 bases, the J end by 3 bases, with 19 bases between. The CDR3 consists of 16 residues. CDR1 is SGHDT, CDR2 YYEEEE, per germline. This CDR3 is CASSERDTEGYYGYTF. The CDR3 DNA is TGTGCCAGCAGCGAGCGGGACACCGAGGGGTACTATGGCTACACCTTC.

In this sample, this clonotype turned up many times. This chain uses TRBV2 with TRBJ2-3; D ambiguous. The CDR3 length is 16 residues. Germline V gene sequence: CDR1 SNHLY, CDR2 FYNNEI. V was clipped by 2 bases and J by 0 bases, with 12 bases between them. The CDR3 spells CASSETRHSSTDTQYF. In DNA, the CDR3 is TGTGCCAGCAGTGAAACGAGACACTCTAGCACAGATACGCAGTATTTT. Variable domain in full (rest from reference TRBV2 and TRBJ2-3): EPEVTQTPSHQVTQMGQEVILRCVPISNHLYFYWYRQILGQKVEFLVSFYNNEISEKSEIFDDQFSVERPDGSNFTLKIRSTKLEDSAMYFCASSETRHSSTDTQYFGPGTRLTVL.

CDR3 loop: CSAMESYGYTF. In DNA, the CDR3 is TGCAGCGCGATGGAGAGCTATGGCTACACCTTC. The chain couples TRBV29-1 to TRBJ1-2; D remains ambiguous. The CDR3 loop spans 11 amino acids. Germline CDR1 and CDR2: SQVTM and ANQGSEA. The ends were cut back, 7 bases at V and 4 bases at J, with 10 bases in the middle.

This clonotype was seen many times. The genes are TRBV11-3 and TRBJ1-1; D is undetermined. V was pared by 5 bases and J by 10 bases, with 11 bases between. This CDR3 has 11 amino acids. Germline V lookup: CDR1 SGHNT, CDR2 YENEEA. CDR3 bases: TGTGCCAGCAGCATCCGGGAGCGAGCTTTCTTT. Protein product: CASSIRERAFF.

V is TRBV15 and J is TRBJ1-1, with 7 bases lining up with TRBD1. Germline V gene lookup returns CDR1 LNHNV and CDR2 YYDKDF (reference sequence). The CDR3 spans 14 residues. J lost 3 bases, V lost 4 bases, and 5 bases had no gene match. The CDR3 spells CATSTRQGDTEAFF. The CDR3 nucleotides read TGTGCCACCAGCACGCGACAGGGCGACACTGAAGCTTTCTTT.

Regarding this clonotype: One end of the junction fails to match germline, which may point to a read error. The CDR3 region has the DNA TGTGCCACCAGATTTGCTAGCACAGATACGCAGCATTTC. It translates to CATRFASTDTQHF. The chain is built from TRBV24-1 and TRBJ2-3; D may be TRBD2 (5 bases). This CDR3 spans 13 amino acids. CDR1 and CDR2 (germline): KGHDR, SFDVKD.